A selection of T cell receptor beta chains follows, all from one sample in a study of cytomegalovirus exposure and HLA in healthy donors. Profiling relied on immunoSEQ multiplex PCR, and the TCRdb table lists in-frame clones only, not all of them. The sample has about 150,000 clones, around 93% seen once. The sample comprised PBMCs. Receptor source: a man aged 18 to 35 in good health and CMV-seropositive. Both conserved end residues are part of each CDR3. D genes are given only for firm matches. Not all rows give a size; the values are once, few, many and, for expanded clones, a class.

CDR3 protein: CSVAGDLYEQYF
CDR3 DNA: TGCAGCGTGGCAGGGGACCTCTACGAGCAGTACTTC
J gene: TRBJ2-7
clone size: .
V gene: TRBV29-1
D gene: .
CDR3 length: 12

CDR3 protein: CASRASGTRGTDTQYF
CDR3 DNA: TGTGCCAGCAGGGCTTCCGGGACACGGGGCACAGATACGCAGTATTTT
J gene: TRBJ2-3
clone size: .
V gene: TRBV2
D gene: .
CDR3 length: 16

CDR3 protein: CASRLDFQETQYF
CDR3 DNA: TGTGCCAGCAGGCTAGACTTCCAAGAGACCCAGTACTTC
J gene: TRBJ2-5
clone size: .
V gene: TRBV27
D gene: .
CDR3 length: 13

CDR3 protein: CASSAGQVNEQFF
CDR3 DNA: TGCGCCAGCAGCGCGGGACAGGTCAATGAGCAGTTCTTC
J gene: TRBJ2-1
clone size: .
V gene: TRBV5-1
D gene: TRBD1
CDR3 length: 13

CDR3 protein: CASSQDGVAGGTYEQYF
CDR3 DNA: TGTGCCAGCAGCCAAGATGGAGTAGCGGGAGGGACCTACGAGCAGTACTTC
J gene: TRBJ2-7
clone size: .
V gene: TRBV4-2
D gene: TRBD2
CDR3 length: 17

CDR3 protein: CASSLSVGLAGGPGEQFF
CDR3 DNA: TGTGCCAGCAGTTTATCGGTGGGACTAGCGGGAGGGCCTGGTGAGCAGTTCTTC
J gene: TRBJ2-1
clone size: .
V gene: TRBV27
D gene: TRBD2
CDR3 length: 18

CDR3 protein: CASRPDRLYGYTF
CDR3 DNA: TGCGCCAGCAGGCCGGACAGACTCTATGGCTACACCTTC
J gene: TRBJ1-2
clone size: once
V gene: TRBV5-1
D gene: .
CDR3 length: 13

CDR3 protein: CATGTGLVYTF
CDR3 DNA: TGTGCCACAGGGACAGGATTGGTCTACACCTTC
J gene: TRBJ1-2
clone size: .
V gene: TRBV19
D gene: TRBD1
CDR3 length: 11

CDR3 protein: CASSLLQGAPDTQYF
CDR3 DNA: TGCGCCAGCAGCTTACTACAGGGGGCCCCAGATACGCAGTATTTT
J gene: TRBJ2-3
clone size: .
V gene: TRBV5-1
D gene: TRBD1
CDR3 length: 15

CDR3 protein: CASSLGVVAGGVDGYTF
CDR3 DNA: TGTGCCAGCAGCTTAGGGGTGGTGGCAGGGGGCGTCGATGGCTACACCTTC
J gene: TRBJ1-2
clone size: .
V gene: TRBV7-9
D gene: TRBD1
CDR3 length: 17

CDR3 protein: CASSPLSSRWRNTEAFF
CDR3 DNA: TGTGCCAGCAGCCCCCTATCGTCTAGGTGGAGGAACACTGAAGCTTTCTTT
J gene: TRBJ1-1
clone size: .
V gene: TRBV7-2
D gene: .
CDR3 length: 17